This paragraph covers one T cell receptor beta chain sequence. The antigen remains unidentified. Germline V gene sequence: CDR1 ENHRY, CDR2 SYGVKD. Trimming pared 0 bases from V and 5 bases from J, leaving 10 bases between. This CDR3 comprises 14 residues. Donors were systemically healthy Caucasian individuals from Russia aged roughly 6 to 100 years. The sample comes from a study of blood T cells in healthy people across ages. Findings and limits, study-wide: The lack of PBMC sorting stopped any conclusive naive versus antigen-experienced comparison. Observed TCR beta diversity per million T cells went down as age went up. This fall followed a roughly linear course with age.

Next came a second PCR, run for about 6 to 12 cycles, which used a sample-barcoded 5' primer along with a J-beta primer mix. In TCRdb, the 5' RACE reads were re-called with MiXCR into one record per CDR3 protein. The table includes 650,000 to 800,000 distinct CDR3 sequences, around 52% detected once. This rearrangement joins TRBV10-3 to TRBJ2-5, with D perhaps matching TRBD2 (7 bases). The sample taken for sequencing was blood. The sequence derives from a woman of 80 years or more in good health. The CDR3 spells CAISESSGGETQYF. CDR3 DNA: TGTGCCATCAGTGAGTCGTCGGGGGGCGAGACCCAGTACTTC.